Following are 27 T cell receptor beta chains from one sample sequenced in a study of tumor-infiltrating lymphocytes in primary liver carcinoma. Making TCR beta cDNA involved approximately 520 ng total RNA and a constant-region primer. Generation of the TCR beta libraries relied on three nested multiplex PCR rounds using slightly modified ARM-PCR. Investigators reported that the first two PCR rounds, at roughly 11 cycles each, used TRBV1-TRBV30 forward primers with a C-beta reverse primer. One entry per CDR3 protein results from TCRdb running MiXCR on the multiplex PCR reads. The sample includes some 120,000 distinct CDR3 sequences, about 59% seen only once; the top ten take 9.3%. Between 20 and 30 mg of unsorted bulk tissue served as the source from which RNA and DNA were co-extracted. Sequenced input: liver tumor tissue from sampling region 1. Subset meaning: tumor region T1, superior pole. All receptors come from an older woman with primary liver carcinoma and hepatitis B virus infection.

CDR3 nucleotides: TGTGCCAGCAGCACGTCATCCGGATTAGCGGGAGAGACCCAGTACTTC. The encoded protein is CASSTSSGLAGETQYF. The chain uses TRBV11-2 and TRBJ2-5; 7 bases are a match to TRBD2. Germline assignment: CDR1 SGHAT and CDR2 FQNNGV. The ends lost 5 bases at V and 4 bases at J; junction bases unmatched: 13. The CDR3 runs 16 residues.

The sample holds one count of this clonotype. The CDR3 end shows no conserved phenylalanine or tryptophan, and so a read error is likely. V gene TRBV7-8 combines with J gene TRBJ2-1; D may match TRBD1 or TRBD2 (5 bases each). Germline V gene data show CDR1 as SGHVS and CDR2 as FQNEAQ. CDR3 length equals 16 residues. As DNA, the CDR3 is TGTGCCAGCAGCTTAGTTGGGGGTCTAGTTTACAGTGAGCAGTTCTAC. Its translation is CASSLVGGLVYSEQFY.

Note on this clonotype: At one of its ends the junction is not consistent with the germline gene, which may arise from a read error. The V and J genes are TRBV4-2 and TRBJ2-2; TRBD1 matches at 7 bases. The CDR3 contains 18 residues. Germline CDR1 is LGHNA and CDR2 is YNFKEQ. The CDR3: CASNQVPDRAPDTGELFF. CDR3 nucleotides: TGTGCCAGCAACCAAGTCCCAGACAGGGCGCCGGACACCGGGGAGCTGTTTTTT.

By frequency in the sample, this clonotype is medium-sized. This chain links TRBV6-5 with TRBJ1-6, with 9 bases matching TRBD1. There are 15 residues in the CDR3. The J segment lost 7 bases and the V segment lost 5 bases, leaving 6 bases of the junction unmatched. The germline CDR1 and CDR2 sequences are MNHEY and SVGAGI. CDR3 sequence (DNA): TGTGCCAGCAGTCTTACCGGGACAGGGAATTCACCCCTCCACTTT. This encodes CASSLTGTGNSPLHF.

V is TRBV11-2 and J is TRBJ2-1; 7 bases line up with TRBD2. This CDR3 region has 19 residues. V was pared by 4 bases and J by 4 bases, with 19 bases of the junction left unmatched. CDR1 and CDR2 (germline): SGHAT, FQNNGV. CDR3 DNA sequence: TGTGCCAGCAGCTCAAGGACTAGAGGGAGGGCTTGGGCATACAATGAGCAGTTCTTC. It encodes CASSSRTRGRAWAYNEQFF.

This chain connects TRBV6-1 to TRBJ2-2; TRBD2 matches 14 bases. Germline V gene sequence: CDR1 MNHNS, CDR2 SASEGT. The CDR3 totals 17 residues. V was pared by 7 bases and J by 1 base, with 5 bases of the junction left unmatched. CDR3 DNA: TGTGCCAGCATAGGGACTAGCGGGAGCGGGAACACCGGGGAGCTGTTTTTT. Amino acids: CASIGTSGSGNTGELFF.

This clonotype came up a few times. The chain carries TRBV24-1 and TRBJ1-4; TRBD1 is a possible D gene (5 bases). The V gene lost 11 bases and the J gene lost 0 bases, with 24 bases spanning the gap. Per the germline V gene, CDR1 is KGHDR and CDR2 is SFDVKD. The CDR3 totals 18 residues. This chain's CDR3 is CASYCRDLSPPTNEKLFF. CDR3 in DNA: TGTGCCAGTTATTGCCGGGACTTGTCTCCTCCAACTAATGAAAAACTGTTTTTT.

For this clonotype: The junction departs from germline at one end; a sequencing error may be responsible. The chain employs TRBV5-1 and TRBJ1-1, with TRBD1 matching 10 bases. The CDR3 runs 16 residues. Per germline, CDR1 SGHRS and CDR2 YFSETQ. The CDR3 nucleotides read TGCGCCAGCAACTTGGGGGACAGGGGTTTGAACACTGAAGCTTTCTTT. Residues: CASNLGDRGLNTEAFF. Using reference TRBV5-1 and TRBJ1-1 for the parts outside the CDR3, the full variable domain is KAGVTQTPRYLIKTRGQQVTLSCSPISGHRSVSWYQQTPGQGLQFLFEYFSETQRNKGNFPGRFSGRQFSNSRSEMNVSTLELGDSALYLCASNLGDRGLNTEAFFGQGTRLTVV.

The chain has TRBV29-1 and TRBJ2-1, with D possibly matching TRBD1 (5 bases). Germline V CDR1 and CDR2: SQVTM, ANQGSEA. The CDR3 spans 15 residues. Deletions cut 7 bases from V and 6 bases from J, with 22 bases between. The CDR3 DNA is TGCAGCGCAATAAACCCCGAGACAGCCACCAATGAGCAGTTCTTC. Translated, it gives CSAINPETATNEQFF.

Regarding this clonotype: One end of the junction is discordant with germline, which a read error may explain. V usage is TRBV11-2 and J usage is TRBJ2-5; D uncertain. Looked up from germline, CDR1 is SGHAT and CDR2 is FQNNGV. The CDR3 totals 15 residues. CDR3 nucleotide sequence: TGTGCCAGCAGCCGTGAATCATGGGTTTGGGATACCCATTACTTC. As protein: CASSRESWVWDTHYF.

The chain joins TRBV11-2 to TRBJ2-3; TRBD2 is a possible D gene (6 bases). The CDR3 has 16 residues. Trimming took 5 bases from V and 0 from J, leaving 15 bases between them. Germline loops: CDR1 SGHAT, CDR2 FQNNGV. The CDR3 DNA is TGTGCCAGCAGCCCCGTAGCGGAAGCGAGCACAGATACGCAGTATTTT. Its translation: CASSPVAEASTDTQYF.

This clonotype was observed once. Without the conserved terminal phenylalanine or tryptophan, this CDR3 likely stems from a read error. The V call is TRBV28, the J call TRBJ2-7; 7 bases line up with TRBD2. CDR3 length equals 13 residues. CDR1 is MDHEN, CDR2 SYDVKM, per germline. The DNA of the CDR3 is TGTGTCAGCAGTTTTAGGACTAGCTACGAGCAGTACCTC. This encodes CVSSFRTSYEQYL.

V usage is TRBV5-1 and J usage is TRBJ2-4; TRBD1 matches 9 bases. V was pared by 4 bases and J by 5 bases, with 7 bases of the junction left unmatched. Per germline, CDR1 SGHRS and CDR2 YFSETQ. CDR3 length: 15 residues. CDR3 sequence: CASSLGQGDENIQYF. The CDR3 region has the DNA TGCGCCAGCAGCCTGGGACAGGGTGACGAAAACATTCAGTACTTC.

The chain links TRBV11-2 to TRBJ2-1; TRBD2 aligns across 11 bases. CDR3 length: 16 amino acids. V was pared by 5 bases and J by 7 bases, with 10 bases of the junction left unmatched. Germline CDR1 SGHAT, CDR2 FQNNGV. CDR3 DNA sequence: TGTGCCAGCAGCGACCTAGCGGGGGGAGCTATGAATGAGCAGTTCTTC. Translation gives CASSDLAGGAMNEQFF.

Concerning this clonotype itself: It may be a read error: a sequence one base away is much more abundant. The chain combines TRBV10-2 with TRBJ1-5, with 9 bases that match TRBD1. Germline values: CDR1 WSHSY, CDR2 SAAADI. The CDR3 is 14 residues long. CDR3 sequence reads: CASRRDREDQPRHF. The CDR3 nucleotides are TGCGCCAGCAGACGGGACAGGGAAGATCAGCCCCGGCATTTT.

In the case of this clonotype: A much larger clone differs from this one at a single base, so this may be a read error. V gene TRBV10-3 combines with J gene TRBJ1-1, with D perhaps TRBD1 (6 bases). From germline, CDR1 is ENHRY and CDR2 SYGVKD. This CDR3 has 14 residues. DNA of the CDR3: TGTGCCATCAGGGTCAGGGAGGGGGGCACTGAAGATTTCTTT. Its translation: CAIRVREGGTEDFF.

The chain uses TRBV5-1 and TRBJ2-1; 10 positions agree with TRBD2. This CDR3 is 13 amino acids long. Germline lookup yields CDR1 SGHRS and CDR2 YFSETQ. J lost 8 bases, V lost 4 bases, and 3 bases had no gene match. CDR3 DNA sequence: TGCGCCAGCAGCGGGACTAGCGCCGATGAGCAGTTCTTC. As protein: CASSGTSADEQFF.

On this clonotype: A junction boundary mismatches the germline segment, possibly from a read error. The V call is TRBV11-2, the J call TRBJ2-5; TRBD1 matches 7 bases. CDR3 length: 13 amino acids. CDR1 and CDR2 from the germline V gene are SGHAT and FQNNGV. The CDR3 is CANSRDREETQYF. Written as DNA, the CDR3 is TGTGCCAACAGCCGGGACAGAGAAGAGACCCAGTATTTC.

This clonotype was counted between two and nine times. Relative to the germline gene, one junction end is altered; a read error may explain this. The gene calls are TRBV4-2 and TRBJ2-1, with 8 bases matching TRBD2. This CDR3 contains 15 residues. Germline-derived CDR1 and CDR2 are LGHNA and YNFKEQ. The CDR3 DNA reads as TGTGCCAGCAGCCAAGATTCTAGCGGGTACAATGGGCAGTTCTTC. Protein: CASSQDSSGYNGQFF.

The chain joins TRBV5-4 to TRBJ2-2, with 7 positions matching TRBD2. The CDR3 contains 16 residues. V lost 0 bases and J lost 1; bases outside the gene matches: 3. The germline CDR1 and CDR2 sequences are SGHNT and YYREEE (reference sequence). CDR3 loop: CASSLVGGRNTGELFF. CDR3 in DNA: TGTGCCAGCAGCTTGGTGGGCGGGAGGAACACCGGGGAGCTGTTTTTT.

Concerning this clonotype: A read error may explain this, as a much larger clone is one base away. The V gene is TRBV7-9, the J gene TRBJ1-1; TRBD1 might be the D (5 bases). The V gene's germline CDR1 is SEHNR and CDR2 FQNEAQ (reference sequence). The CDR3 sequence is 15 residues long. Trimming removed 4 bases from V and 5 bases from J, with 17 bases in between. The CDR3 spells CASSSTKGVGTEAFF. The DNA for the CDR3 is TGTGCCAGCAGCTCGACTAAAGGGGTGGGAACTGAAGCTTTCTTT.

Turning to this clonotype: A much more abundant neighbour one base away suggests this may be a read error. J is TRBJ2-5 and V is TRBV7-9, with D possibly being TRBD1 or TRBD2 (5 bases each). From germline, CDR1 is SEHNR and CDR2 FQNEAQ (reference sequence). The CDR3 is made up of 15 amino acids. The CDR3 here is CAGSLIRGVRGTQYF. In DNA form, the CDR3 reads TGTGCCGGCAGCTTAATAAGGGGAGTCCGAGGGACCCAGTACTTC.

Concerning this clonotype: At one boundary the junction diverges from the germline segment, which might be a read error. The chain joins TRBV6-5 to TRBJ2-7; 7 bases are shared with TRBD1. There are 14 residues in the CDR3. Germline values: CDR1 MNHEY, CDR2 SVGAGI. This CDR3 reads CASLPGQCSNEQYF. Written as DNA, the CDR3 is TGTGCCAGTCTTCCGGGACAGTGTTCGAACGAACAGTACTTC.

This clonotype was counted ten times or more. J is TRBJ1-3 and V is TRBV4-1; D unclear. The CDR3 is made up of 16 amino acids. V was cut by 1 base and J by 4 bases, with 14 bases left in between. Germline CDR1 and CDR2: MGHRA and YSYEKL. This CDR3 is CASSQVPGDSGNTIYF. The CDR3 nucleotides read TGCGCCAGCAGCCAAGTCCCGGGCGATTCCGGAAACACCATATATTTT.

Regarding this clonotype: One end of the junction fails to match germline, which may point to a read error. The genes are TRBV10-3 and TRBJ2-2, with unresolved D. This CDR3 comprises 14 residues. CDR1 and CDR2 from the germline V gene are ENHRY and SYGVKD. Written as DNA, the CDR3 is TGTGCCATCACTGAGACTGGGAACACCGGGGAGCTGTTTTTT. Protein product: CAITETGNTGELFF.

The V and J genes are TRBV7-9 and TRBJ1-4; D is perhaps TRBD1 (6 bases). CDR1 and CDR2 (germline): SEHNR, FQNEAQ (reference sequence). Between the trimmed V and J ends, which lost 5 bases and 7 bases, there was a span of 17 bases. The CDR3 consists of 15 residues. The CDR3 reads CASSVTGRTGEKLFF. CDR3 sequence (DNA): TGTGCCAGCAGCGTTACAGGGCGCACGGGTGAAAAACTGTTTTTT.

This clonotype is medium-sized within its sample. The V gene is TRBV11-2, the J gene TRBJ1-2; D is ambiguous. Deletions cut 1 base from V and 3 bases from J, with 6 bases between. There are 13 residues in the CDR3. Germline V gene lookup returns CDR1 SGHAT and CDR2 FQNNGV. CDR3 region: CASSLAGDYGYTF. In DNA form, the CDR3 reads TGTGCCAGCAGCTTAGCCGGGGACTATGGCTACACCTTC.